A single sample is the source of the 26 T cell receptor beta chains below, sequenced in a study of T cell changes during pregnancy in multiple sclerosis. Clones were read by immunoSEQ multiplex PCR, and TCRdb kept only the in-frame ones, dropping some. The table has about 99,000 clones, roughly nine tenths seen once. This specimen consisted of peripheral blood, obtained after pregnancy. The source is a female donor with multiple sclerosis, enrolled in a pregnancy study.

The J gene is TRBJ2-1, the V gene TRBV10-2; 16 bases are a match to TRBD2. V lost 8 bases and J lost 2; bases outside the gene matches: 6. The CDR3 runs to 17 residues. Per the germline V gene, CDR1 is WSHSY and CDR2 is SAAADI. The CDR3 DNA follows: TGCGCCAGCCTTGGGACTAGCGGGAGGGCCACCTACAATGAGCAGTTCTTC. It codes for CASLGTSGRATYNEQFF.

CDR3 protein: CSVVGTGGETQYF. The CDR3 DNA reads as TGCAGCGTTGTTGGGACGGGGGGAGAGACCCAGTACTTC. The chain uses TRBV29-1 and TRBJ2-5; 7 nucleotides line up with TRBD2. Germline V lookup: CDR1 SQVTM, CDR2 ANQGSEA. The CDR3 sequence is 13 residues long. Losses at the gene ends were 4 bases for V and 4 bases for J; bases not matched to a gene: 6.

V and J are TRBV5-5 and TRBJ2-1; 7 bases are a match to TRBD1. The CDR3 spans 13 residues. The germline V gene encodes CDR1 SGHKS and CDR2 YYEKEE (reference sequence). J was trimmed by 8 bases and V by 0 bases; bases with no gene match: 2. The CDR3 nucleotides read TGTGCCAGCAGCTTGGTACAGGGGTATGAGCAGTTCTTC. Encoded protein: CASSLVQGYEQFF.

The genes are TRBV19 and TRBJ1-1; D possibly corresponds to TRBD1 (5 bases). V was pared by 6 bases and J by 2 bases, with 19 bases between. From germline, CDR1 is LNHDA and CDR2 SQIVND (reference sequence). This CDR3 has 16 amino acids. CDR3 region: CASSPGFVPANTEAFF. CDR3 bases: TGTGCCAGTAGCCCAGGGTTCGTCCCCGCAAACACTGAAGCTTTCTTT.

The chain is built from TRBV19 and TRBJ1-5, with D maybe TRBD1 (5 bases). Germline V CDR1 and CDR2: LNHDA, SQIVND (reference sequence). The CDR3 is made up of 15 amino acids. The ends were cut back, 5 bases at V and 3 bases at J, with 14 bases in the middle. The CDR3 nucleotides are TGTGCCAGTAGTCTTGGTTCAGGGATCAATCAGCCCCAGCATTTT. Its translation is CASSLGSGINQPQHF.

This clone is a singleton in its sample. The V gene is TRBV27, the J gene TRBJ1-1; D unresolved. V was cut by 6 bases and J by 4 bases, with 9 bases left in between. From germline, CDR1 is MNHEY and CDR2 SMNVEV (reference sequence). This CDR3 is built from 12 residues. CDR3 nucleotide sequence: TGTGCCAGCAGAGCGGTCGGCACTGAAGCTTTCTTT. It specifies CASRAVGTEAFF.

The chain has TRBV14 and TRBJ2-7; the match to TRBD1 covers 7 bases. This CDR3 spans 15 amino acids. V lost 3 bases and J lost 3; bases outside the gene matches: 8. CDR1 and CDR2 from the germline V gene are SGHDN and FVKESK. The CDR3: CASSQTGKDNYEQYF. DNA for the CDR3: TGTGCCAGCAGCCAGACAGGGAAGGATAACTACGAGCAGTACTTC.

The V gene is TRBV9, the J gene TRBJ2-5, with 8 bases fitting TRBD2. This CDR3 has 14 residues. The germline V gene has CDR1 SGDLS and CDR2 YYNGEE. Trimming removed 3 bases from V and 4 bases from J; junction bases left unmatched: 5. The CDR3 loop reads CASSASGGLETQYF. Written as DNA, the CDR3 is TGTGCCAGCAGCGCGAGCGGGGGCTTAGAGACCCAGTACTTC.

J is TRBJ2-2 and V is TRBV5-8; D is perhaps TRBD1 (5 bases). The CDR3 loop spans 16 amino acids. V was trimmed by 5 bases and J by 4 bases, leaving 18 bases between them. The germline gives CDR1 SGHTS, CDR2 YDEGEE. CDR3: CASSPGPRVVTGELFF. The CDR3 DNA sequence: TGTGCCAGCAGTCCCGGGCCCAGGGTAGTCACCGGGGAGCTGTTTTTT.

This chain joins TRBV7-2 and TRBJ2-7; D call uncertain. The V and J ends lost 5 bases and 0 bases respectively, with 14 bases between them. The CDR3 covers 15 residues. The germline V gene encodes CDR1 SGHTA and CDR2 FQGNSA. The CDR3 reads CASSRTYASSYEQYF. For the CDR3, the DNA is TGTGCCAGCAGCCGTACTTATGCTAGCTCCTACGAGCAGTACTTC.

The chain recombines TRBV18 with TRBJ1-2; 7 nucleotides line up with TRBD1. V lost 3 bases, J lost 0 bases, and 4 bases stayed unmatched. The CDR3 is 15 amino acids. Germline values: CDR1 KGHSH, CDR2 LQKENI. The CDR3 DNA reads TGTGCCAGCTCACCCGGACAGGTGACTAACTATGGCTACACCTTC. Protein: CASSPGQVTNYGYTF. The variable domain in full, completed from reference TRBV18 and TRBJ1-2, reads NAGVMQNPRHLVRRRGQEARLRCSPMKGHSHVYWYRQLPEEGLKFMVYLQKENIIDESGMPKERFSAEFPKEGPSILRIQQVVRGDSAAYFCASSPGQVTNYGYTFGSGTRLTVV.

This clone appeared once. V usage is TRBV5-4 and J usage is TRBJ1-2; D not certain. Germline V lookup: CDR1 SGHNT, CDR2 YYREEE (reference sequence). This CDR3 has 15 amino acids. V lost 4 bases and J lost 8, with 21 bases in between. The CDR3 coding sequence is TGTGCCAGCAGCGGATCCGGGAACCCGAAAGGGGGCTACACCTTC. Translating gives CASSGSGNPKGGYTF.

V is TRBV11-1 and J is TRBJ2-2; 7 bases line up with TRBD2. Germline CDR1 is SGHAT and CDR2 is FQDESV (reference sequence). There are 15 residues in the CDR3. V was pared by 5 bases and J by 0 bases, with 3 bases of the junction left unmatched. The CDR3 nucleotides are TGTGCCAGCAGCCTAGGGACTACGAACACCGGGGAGCTGTTTTTT. It translates to CASSLGTTNTGELFF.

The V gene is TRBV25-1, the J gene TRBJ2-2; D gene ambiguous. Germline V gene lookup returns CDR1 MGHDK and CDR2 SYGVNS. CDR3 length: 16 amino acids. The V gene lost 3 bases and the J gene lost 0 bases, with 11 bases spanning the gap. DNA for the CDR3: TGTGCCAGCAGTGATGCGGCGGCTGCGAACACCGGGGAGCTGTTTTTT. The encoded protein is CASSDAAAANTGELFF.

CDR3 nucleotide sequence: TGTGCCAGCCTTTCCCATACGCAGTATTTT. Translated: CASLSHTQYF. This rearrangement joins TRBV2 to TRBJ2-3; D is undetermined. This CDR3 contains 10 residues. Germline V gene sequence: CDR1 SNHLY, CDR2 FYNNEI. Trimming cost V 8 bases and J 7 bases, with 7 bases left between them. Full variable domain (remainder filled in from reference TRBV2 and TRBJ2-3): EPEVTQTPSHQVTQMGQEVILRCVPISNHLYFYWYRQILGQKVEFLVSFYNNEISEKSEIFDDQFSVERPDGSNFTLKIRSTKLEDSAMYFCASLSHTQYFGPGTRLTVL.

This clone occurred once. The chain's CDR3 is CASSTRAAVQYF. CDR3 in DNA: TGTGCCAGCAGCACCAGGGCGGCAGTTCAGTACTTC. This chain uses TRBV28 with TRBJ2-7, with a tentative D call TRBD1 (5 bases). Germline CDR1 and CDR2: MDHEN and SYDVKM. V lost 6 bases to trimming and J lost 10 bases, with 16 bases between them. The CDR3 runs to 12 residues.

This chain connects TRBV2 to TRBJ2-7, with D maybe TRBD2 (5 bases). The germline V gene encodes CDR1 SNHLY and CDR2 FYNNEI. The CDR3 runs to 15 residues. Trimming left V 6 bases short and J 0 bases short, with 15 bases between. The CDR3 bases are TGTGCCAGCAGCCCCCCAATAGCGAGCTCCTACGAGCAGTACTTC. Encoded protein: CASSPPIASSYEQYF.

The chain recombines TRBV28 with TRBJ1-2; the D is unclear. This CDR3 is 12 amino acids long. With 2 bases removed from V and 5 bases from J, the gap between germline ends came to 6 bases. From germline, CDR1 is MDHEN and CDR2 SYDVKM. CDR3 in DNA: TGTGCCAGCAGTTTAGGGCGATATGGCTACACCTTC. Residues: CASSLGRYGYTF.

The chain uses TRBV7-9 and TRBJ1-1; 8 bases match TRBD1. Trimming took 3 bases from V and 6 from J; bases not matched to a gene: 6. The germline CDR1 and CDR2 sequences are SEHNR and FQNEAQ (reference sequence). CDR3 size: 14 residues. CDR3 DNA sequence: TGTGCCAGCAGCTTTGACAGGGGTGGCCCTGAAGCTTTCTTT. This gives the protein CASSFDRGGPEAFF.

This chain joins TRBV10-1 and TRBJ2-7; 7 bases map to TRBD1. V was pared by 3 bases and J by 4 bases, with 18 bases of the junction left unmatched. CDR3 size: 18 residues. CDR1 WNHNN and CDR2 SYGVQD come from the germline V gene (reference sequence). The CDR3 region has the DNA TGCGCCAGCAGTGAAAAGTACGGTATAACAGGGGAGCGATACGAGCAGTACTTC. It codes for CASSEKYGITGERYEQYF.

This clone was seen only once. This chain joins TRBV10-1 and TRBJ2-7, with a tentative D call TRBD1 (5 bases). Trimming took off 6 bases at V and 3 bases at J, with 9 bases between the two ends. The CDR3 extends over 12 amino acids. Germline CDR1 reads WNHNN; CDR2 reads SYGVQD (reference sequence). This CDR3 reads CASRGRVYEQYF. CDR3 nucleotides: TGCGCCAGCAGAGGCAGGGTCTACGAGCAGTACTTC.

The chain uses TRBV11-2 and TRBJ2-1; 7 nucleotides match TRBD2. After removal of 2 bases from V and 2 bases from J, the junction contained 0 bases not matched to a gene. Germline CDR1 is SGHAT and CDR2 is FQNNGV. The CDR3 contains 14 residues. CDR3 sequence (DNA): TGTGCCAGCAGCTTAAGCGGGACCTACAATGAGCAGTTCTTC. Its translation: CASSLSGTYNEQFF.

J is TRBJ2-5 and V is TRBV2; no clear D. The ends were cut back, 5 bases at V and 3 bases at J, with 7 bases in the middle. Looked up from germline, CDR1 is SNHLY and CDR2 is FYNNEI. The CDR3 extends over 12 amino acids. In DNA, the CDR3 is TGTGCCAGCAGTTTCACTGAAGAGACCCAGTACTTC. Translation: CASSFTEETQYF.

The rearrangement links TRBV20-1 to TRBJ2-7; D not resolved. The CDR3 contains 11 residues. Looked up from germline, CDR1 is DFQATT and CDR2 is SNEGSKA (reference sequence). Trimming cost V 6 bases and J 7 bases, with 13 bases left between them. CDR3 protein: CSARLPREQYF. The CDR3 coding sequence is TGCAGTGCCCGATTACCGCGGGAGCAGTACTTC.

J is TRBJ2-1 and V is TRBV7-8; D might be TRBD1 (5 bases). Trimming took off 4 bases at V and 7 bases at J, with 17 bases between the two ends. CDR3 length: 15 amino acids. Germline V gene sequence: CDR1 SGHVS, CDR2 FQNEAQ. CDR3 sequence: CASSSAVVSGNEQFF. CDR3 in DNA: TGTGCCAGCAGCTCCGCTGTGGTTTCAGGGAATGAGCAGTTCTTC. Looking up the rest from reference TRBV7-8 and TRBJ2-1 gives the full variable domain: GAGVSQSPRYKVAKRGQDVALRCDPISGHVSLFWYQQALGQGPEFLTYFQNEAQLDKSGLPSDRFFAERPEGSVSTLKIQRTQQEDSAVYLCASSSAVVSGNEQFFGPGTRLTVL.

The chain has TRBV2 and TRBJ1-3, with D unclear. Trimming cost V 5 bases and J 0 bases, with 8 bases left between them. The CDR3 loop spans 14 amino acids. Germline V CDR1 and CDR2: SNHLY, FYNNEI. CDR3 residues: CASSSQYSGNTIYF. For the CDR3, the DNA is TGTGCCAGCAGTTCCCAGTACTCTGGAAACACCATATATTTT.